This is a list of T cell receptor beta chains from one sample in a study of T cell clusters in autoimmune cytopenias. With the multiplex PCR reads reprocessed, TCRdb shows one record per CDR3 protein and no DNA. This listing includes under 13,000 distinct CDR3 sequences. The same sample was also studied in work on T cell repertoires in aging, cancer and after chemotherapy.

Sample: peripheral blood. All receptors derive from a human donor in good health. CDR3s include the opening cysteine and the closing phenylalanine or tryptophan. The order of the fields is V gene, clone size, J gene, CDR3 protein. Some rows mark clone size as missing; the rest say once, few, many or name a class of expanded clone.

v_call: TRBV6-1; clone_size: -; j_call: TRBJ2-7; cdr3_aa: CASSESRAQGEQYF
v_call: TRBV19; clone_size: -; j_call: TRBJ2-7; cdr3_aa: CASSIGTGEYEQYF
v_call: TRBV7-9; clone_size: -; j_call: TRBJ2-5; cdr3_aa: CASSLRFSGGVGETQYF
v_call: TRBV6-1; clone_size: -; j_call: TRBJ2-3; cdr3_aa: CASSVGDTQYF
v_call: TRBV19; clone_size: -; j_call: TRBJ1-2; cdr3_aa: CASSIQGSMDGYTF
v_call: TRBV29-1; clone_size: medium-sized; j_call: TRBJ2-3; cdr3_aa: CSVVQGQGTDTQYF
v_call: TRBV30; clone_size: -; j_call: TRBJ1-6; cdr3_aa: CAWADSRNSPLHF
v_call: TRBV13; clone_size: -; j_call: TRBJ1-2; cdr3_aa: CASSTGTYNGYTF
v_call: TRBV19; clone_size: -; j_call: TRBJ1-1; cdr3_aa: CASSISRSEAFF
v_call: TRBV5-1; clone_size: -; j_call: TRBJ2-3; cdr3_aa: CASRTGTQTTDTQYF
v_call: TRBV15; clone_size: -; j_call: TRBJ2-1; cdr3_aa: CATSREPGEVNEQFF
v_call: TRBV6-5; clone_size: -; j_call: TRBJ2-2; cdr3_aa: CASSYSPSQTGELFF
v_call: TRBV30; clone_size: -; j_call: TRBJ2-1; cdr3_aa: CAWSPTSLRSNEQFF
v_call: TRBV6-6; clone_size: -; j_call: TRBJ2-5; cdr3_aa: CASSETRAQYF
v_call: TRBV15; clone_size: -; j_call: TRBJ2-1; cdr3_aa: CATSRDEAGANEQFF
v_call: TRBV27; clone_size: -; j_call: TRBJ2-7; cdr3_aa: CASSLRISYEQYF
v_call: TRBV29-1; clone_size: medium-sized; j_call: TRBJ2-7; cdr3_aa: CSVEDPFGSYEQYF
v_call: TRBV19; clone_size: -; j_call: TRBJ2-3; cdr3_aa: CASGSMRTSGKTDTQYF
v_call: TRBV19; clone_size: medium-sized; j_call: TRBJ2-1; cdr3_aa: CASSPKRDYRPDEQFF
v_call: TRBV18; clone_size: -; j_call: TRBJ2-7; cdr3_aa: CASSPGQLYEQYF
v_call: TRBV24-1; clone_size: -; j_call: TRBJ2-2; cdr3_aa: CATSDFALATGELFF
v_call: TRBV19; clone_size: -; j_call: TRBJ2-3; cdr3_aa: CASKAGTAIDTQYF
v_call: TRBV19; clone_size: medium-sized; j_call: TRBJ2-2; cdr3_aa: CASSTPSATGELFF
v_call: TRBV29-1; clone_size: -; j_call: TRBJ2-7; cdr3_aa: CSVVPRQGVEQYF
v_call: TRBV6-2/TRBV6-3; clone_size: -; j_call: TRBJ2-7; cdr3_aa: CASHRSGRSSYEQYF
v_call: TRBV7-6; clone_size: -; j_call: TRBJ2-3; cdr3_aa: CASSRTVSGGLGTDTQYF
v_call: TRBV15; clone_size: -; j_call: TRBJ2-5; cdr3_aa: CATSSSGNRQETQYF
v_call: TRBV18; clone_size: -; j_call: TRBJ2-7; cdr3_aa: CASSPTGRIHEQYF
v_call: TRBV7-9; clone_size: -; j_call: TRBJ1-2; cdr3_aa: CASSLGGVSGYGYTF
v_call: TRBV19; clone_size: -; j_call: TRBJ1-5; cdr3_aa: CASSMGQGYSNQPQHF
v_call: TRBV28; clone_size: -; j_call: TRBJ2-7; cdr3_aa: CASRGTSGNYEQYF
v_call: TRBV19; clone_size: -; j_call: TRBJ2-7; cdr3_aa: CASSITKVVHNEQFF
v_call: TRBV6-5; clone_size: -; j_call: TRBJ2-7; cdr3_aa: CASSPFRGGTDEQYF
v_call: TRBV30; clone_size: medium-sized; j_call: TRBJ2-2; cdr3_aa: CAWSDGTGLAGELFF
v_call: TRBV11-1; clone_size: -; j_call: TRBJ1-1; cdr3_aa: CASSPRAWNTEAFF
v_call: TRBV27; clone_size: -; j_call: TRBJ2-1; cdr3_aa: CATQRGGNEQFF